Shown below are 22 T cell receptor beta chains from a single sample sequenced in a study of cytomegalovirus exposure and HLA in healthy donors. The study ran its PCR with 60 Vbeta and 13 Jbeta primers. TCRdb's table, derived via immunoSEQ multiplex PCR, lists solely in-frame clones and lacks some. The repertoire holds about 120,000 clones, over 60% seen once, with approximately 11% in the top ten. Sequenced material: PBMCs. Receptors were obtained from a middle-aged man in good health and CMV-seropositive.

This clone has a single count. The chain joins TRBV19 to TRBJ1-5, with D possibly TRBD1 on 5 matching bases. CDR1 and CDR2 from the germline V gene are LNHDA and SQIVND (reference sequence). Trimming took off 7 bases at V and 0 bases at J, with 16 bases between the two ends. The CDR3 runs to 16 residues. The CDR3 loop is CASKQVFMASNQPQHF. The CDR3 DNA follows: TGTGCCAGTAAACAGGTTTTCATGGCTAGCAATCAGCCCCAGCATTTT.

In this sample, this clone turned up a few times. The chain uses TRBV2 and TRBJ2-5, with 9 bases aligning to TRBD2. Per germline, CDR1 SNHLY and CDR2 FYNNEI. Germline trimming cut 3 bases from V and 5 bases from J; bases unmatched to any gene: 10. This CDR3 is built from 16 residues. CDR3 in amino acids: CASSDGSAGGLETQYF. The CDR3 DNA sequence: TGTGCCAGCAGTGATGGATCGGCGGGGGGGCTCGAGACCCAGTACTTC.

The rearrangement links TRBV19 to TRBJ2-1, with D perhaps TRBD1 (5 bases). This CDR3 has 13 residues. V was pared by 5 bases and J by 8 bases, with 13 bases between. Germline lookup yields CDR1 LNHDA and CDR2 SQIVND (reference sequence). CDR3 nucleotide sequence: TGTGCCAGTAGTCAGGGCCAGGGTGATGAGCAGTTCTTC. It yields the protein CASSQGQGDEQFF.

The V and J genes are TRBV19 and TRBJ1-1; no firm D call. V was cut by 7 bases and J by 1 base, with 10 bases left in between. This CDR3 contains 13 residues. Germline CDR1 LNHDA, CDR2 SQIVND (reference sequence). CDR3 protein: CASNSAGNTEAFF. DNA of the CDR3: TGTGCCAGTAATAGTGCAGGGAACACTGAAGCTTTCTTT.

The J gene is TRBJ2-7, the V gene TRBV2, with D possibly TRBD1 on 5 matching bases. Germline lookup yields CDR1 SNHLY and CDR2 FYNNEI. This CDR3 is built from 11 residues. V was pared by 5 bases and J by 7 bases, with 9 bases between. The CDR3 DNA reads TGTGCCAGCAGTCCCAGGACAGAGCAGTACTTC. Protein sequence: CASSPRTEQYF.

The CDR3 spells CASSYPSGAAEAFF. The CDR3 DNA sequence: TGTGCCAGCAGTTACCCTTCAGGGGCGGCTGAAGCTTTCTTT. This chain uses TRBV5-4 with TRBJ1-1, with D perhaps matching TRBD1 (6 bases). Germline CDR1 SGHNT, CDR2 YYREEE (reference sequence). Trimming took off 5 bases at V and 6 bases at J, with 17 bases between the two ends. The CDR3 contains 14 residues.

The chain is built from TRBV7-3 and TRBJ2-2; 7 bases are a match to TRBD2. CDR3 length: 15 residues. The germline V gene encodes CDR1 SGHTA and CDR2 FQGTGA. V was pared by 4 bases and J by 7 bases, with 9 bases of the junction left unmatched. The DNA of the CDR3 is TGTGCCAGCAGCTCCCGCGGGGGTTGGAGCGGGGAGCTGTTTTTT. The encoded protein is CASSSRGGWSGELFF. Supplemented by reference TRBV7-3 and TRBJ2-2, the full variable domain reads GAGVSQTPSNKVTEKGKYVELRCDPISGHTALYWYRQSLGQGPEFLIYFQGTGAADDSGLPNDRFFAVRPEGSVSTLKIQRTERGDSAVYLCASSSRGGWSGELFFGEGSRLTVL.

The CDR3 coding sequence is TGTGCCAGCTCACCTCCCGGGACAAGAATCAATGAGCAGTTCTTC. This sequence encodes CASSPPGTRINEQFF. The genes are TRBV18 and TRBJ2-1; the D gene is possibly TRBD1 (6 bases). From germline, CDR1 is KGHSH and CDR2 LQKENI. The CDR3 runs to 15 residues. Trimming took 3 bases from V and 6 from J, leaving 15 bases between them.

This chain joins TRBV7-2 and TRBJ2-3; 7 bases align to TRBD2. This CDR3 comprises 15 residues. The V gene end was trimmed by 0 bases and the J gene end by 2 bases; junction bases not matched to a gene: 2. Germline lookup yields CDR1 SGHTA and CDR2 FQGNSA. The CDR3 loop reads CASSLAAGATDTQYF. The CDR3 coding sequence is TGTGCCAGCAGCTTAGCGGCGGGAGCCACAGATACGCAGTATTTT.

The sample holds a few counts of this clone. The chain carries TRBV4-1 and TRBJ2-5; possibly TRBD1 for D (5 bases). The CDR3 has 16 amino acids. The V gene's germline CDR1 is MGHRA and CDR2 YSYEKL. V was trimmed by 1 base and J by 0 bases, leaving 12 bases between them. CDR3 bases: TGCGCCAGCAGCCAAGTGGGGCGAGCAAACCAAGAGACCCAGTACTTC. Residues: CASSQVGRANQETQYF.

V gene TRBV5-1 combines with J gene TRBJ2-2; TRBD2 agrees at 8 bases. V shed 3 bases and J 6 bases; nucleotides not matched to a gene: 10. The CDR3 sequence is 16 residues long. The germline V gene has CDR1 SGHRS and CDR2 YFSETQ. CDR3 protein: CASSSLRGASAGELFF. CDR3 nucleotides: TGCGCCAGCAGCTCCTTGCGGGGGGCGAGCGCCGGGGAGCTGTTTTTT.

In its sample, this clone was seen a few times. The chain employs TRBV4-2 and TRBJ2-3, with 14 bases aligning to TRBD2. Germline V gene lookup returns CDR1 LGHNA and CDR2 YNFKEQ. The CDR3 totals 18 residues. With V trimmed by 4 bases and J by 3 bases, 9 bases remained unmatched. CDR3 coding DNA: TGTGCCAGCAGCCCACGACTAGCGGGGGGGCAGAAGACAGATACGCAGTATTTT. Its protein is CASSPRLAGGQKTDTQYF.

The chain has TRBV28 and TRBJ1-1; 7 bases align to TRBD1. V lost 8 bases and J lost 1; bases outside the gene matches: 4. CDR3 length: 13 residues. Germline-derived CDR1 and CDR2 are MDHEN and SYDVKM. The DNA for the CDR3 is TGTGCCAGCCAGGGGGTGCAGAACACTGAAGCTTTCTTT. Translation gives CASQGVQNTEAFF.

This clone has only a few counts. This chain uses TRBV27 with TRBJ2-7; TRBD1 aligns across 9 bases. V gave up 5 bases and J gave up 3 bases; unmatched junction bases: 11. Germline V lookup: CDR1 MNHEY, CDR2 SMNVEV (reference sequence). The CDR3 contains 16 residues. Here the CDR3 reads CASSTERGQGNYEQYF. CDR3 DNA sequence: TGTGCCAGCAGTACCGAGCGGGGACAGGGAAACTACGAGCAGTACTTC.

The chain recombines TRBV7-3 with TRBJ2-5; 8 positions agree with TRBD1. The CDR3 sequence is 15 residues long. CDR1 and CDR2 from the germline V gene are SGHTA and FQGTGA. V trimming: 4 bases; J trimming: 5 bases; junction bases outside the gene matches: 9. The CDR3 spells CASSSHQGAGETQYF. The CDR3 DNA reads as TGTGCCAGCAGCTCCCATCAGGGGGCAGGGGAGACCCAGTACTTC.

This clone was detected a few times. The chain carries TRBV4-3 and TRBJ2-1; D possibly corresponds to TRBD1 (5 bases). Between the trimmed V and J ends, which lost 0 bases and 7 bases, there was a span of 10 bases. From germline, CDR1 is LGHNA and CDR2 YSLEER. CDR3 length: 14 amino acids. The CDR3 DNA follows: TGCGCCAGCAGCCAAGATGAAGGGGTGAATGAGCAGTTCTTC. Its protein is CASSQDEGVNEQFF.

V and J are TRBV4-3 and TRBJ1-3; 10 nucleotides align to TRBD1. The CDR3 extends over 16 amino acids. Trimming removed 2 bases from V and 2 bases from J; junction bases left unmatched: 3. Germline-derived CDR1 and CDR2 are LGHNA and YSLEER. Written as DNA, the CDR3 is TGCGCCAGCAGCCAAAAAGGACAGGGGGCTGGAAACACCATATATTTT. It specifies CASSQKGQGAGNTIYF.

The chain is built from TRBV29-1 and TRBJ2-7, with 12 positions matching TRBD1. After removal of 8 bases from V and 5 bases from J, the junction contained 4 bases not matched to a gene. CDR3 size: 12 residues. Germline V gives CDR1 SQVTM, CDR2 ANQGSEA. As DNA, the CDR3 is TGCAGCACGGGACAGGGGGCGCACGAGCAGTACTTC. Translating gives CSTGQGAHEQYF.

The chain employs TRBV4-1 and TRBJ1-1, with D hard to call. Trimming shortened V by 0 bases and J by 0 bases, and 5 bases separated the two germline ends. The germline CDR1 and CDR2 sequences are MGHRA and YSYEKL. This CDR3 region has 14 residues. CDR3 coding DNA: TGCGCCAGCAGCCAAGAGCGGGTGAACACTGAAGCTTTCTTT. Encoded protein: CASSQERVNTEAFF.

The V gene is TRBV18, the J gene TRBJ1-6; 9 nucleotides align to TRBD1. This CDR3 comprises 18 residues. After removal of 3 bases from V and 4 bases from J, the junction contained 10 bases not matched to a gene. The germline V gene encodes CDR1 KGHSH and CDR2 LQKENI. CDR3 in DNA: TGTGCCAGCTCACCGGGCGTGGGACAGGGACCATATAATTCACCCCTCCACTTT. It encodes CASSPGVGQGPYNSPLHF.

The sample holds a few counts of this clone. The chain recombines TRBV7-9 with TRBJ1-4; tentatively, D is TRBD1 (5 bases). Trimming took 5 bases from V and 8 from J, leaving 18 bases between them. Germline V gives CDR1 SEHNR, CDR2 FQNEAQ (reference sequence). CDR3 length: 15 residues. The CDR3 protein is CASSPLGGVNEKLFF. CDR3 in DNA: TGTGCCAGCAGCCCCCTGGGGGGGGTGAACGAAAAACTGTTTTTT. The variable domain in full, with the rest retrieved from reference TRBV7-9 and TRBJ1-4, is DTGVSQNPRHKITKRGQNVTFRCDPISEHNRLYWYRQTLGQGPEFLTYFQNEAQLEKSRLLSDRFSAERPKGSFSTLEIQRTEQGDSAMYLCASSPLGGVNEKLFFGSGTQLSVL.

The chain links TRBV11-3 to TRBJ2-1, with 15 bases aligning to TRBD2. Trimming took 5 bases from V and 4 from J; bases not matched to a gene: 6. The CDR3 is made up of 17 amino acids. Germline CDR1 reads SGHNT; CDR2 reads YENEEA. CDR3 sequence (DNA): TGTGCCAGCAGCCCTCGGACTAGCGGGGGGGGATACAATGAGCAGTTCTTC. Translation: CASSPRTSGGGYNEQFF.